The rows below give T cell receptor beta chains drawn from one sample of a study of cytotoxic CD8 clonotypes in ibrutinib-treated CLL. Sequenced by immunoSEQ multiplex PCR; TCRdb stores in-frame clones only, minus some. The table includes tens of thousands of clones, just over 90% detected once. The starting material was PBMCs, obtained after 12 months of ibrutinib treatment. The source is a human donor with chronic lymphocytic leukemia. The CDR3 runs from the conserved cysteine through the conserved F or W. The order of the fields is D gene, J gene, clone size, V gene, CDR3 protein, CDR3 DNA. D genes are given only for firm matches. The size entry is marked missing in some rows and otherwise reads once, few, many or a size class.

- | TRBJ1-1 | - | TRBV30 | CAWSALMNTEAFF | TGTGCCTGGAGCGCACTGATGAACACTGAAGCTTTCTTT
- | TRBJ1-1 | - | TRBV28 | CASSFWGAHSPEAFF | TGTGCCAGCAGTTTTTGGGGGGCGCACTCCCCTGAAGCTTTCTTT
TRBD2 | TRBJ2-7 | - | TRBV30 | CAWGGLAGASYEQYF | TGTGCCTGGGGGGGACTAGCTGGAGCCTCCTACGAGCAGTACTTC
TRBD1 | TRBJ2-1 | few | TRBV5-4 | CASSLKTGSSYNEQFF | TGTGCCAGCAGCTTAAAGACAGGGAGCTCCTACAATGAGCAGTTCTTC
- | TRBJ1-1 | - | TRBV5-1 | CASSPGTGMNTEAFF | TGCGCCAGCAGCCCGGGGACGGGAATGAACACTGAAGCTTTCTTT
TRBD1 | TRBJ2-1 | - | TRBV7-6 | CASSPDRGRYNEQFF | TGTGCCAGCAGTCCCGACAGGGGGAGATACAATGAGCAGTTCTTC
- | TRBJ1-3 | - | TRBV28 | CASSFSGGADSGNTIYF | TGTGCCAGCAGTTTTTCAGGCGGCGCGGACTCTGGAAACACCATATATTTT
TRBD1 | TRBJ2-3 | - | TRBV6-4 | CASSVTPTGIGDTQYF | TGTGCCAGCAGTGTTACACCGACAGGGATTGGAGATACGCAGTATTTT
TRBD2 | TRBJ2-7 | - | TRBV7-2 | CASSLSNPAQTSGDF | TGTGCCAGCAGCTTATCTAATCCCGCTCAGACTAGCGGGGACTTC
- | TRBJ1-1 | - | TRBV7-3 | CASSLEGILNTEAFF | TGTGCCAGCAGCTTAGAAGGGATCTTGAACACTGAAGCTTTCTTT
TRBD2 | TRBJ2-7 | - | TRBV28 | CASSFWAGGSYEQYF | TGTGCCAGCAGTTTCTGGGCGGGAGGGTCCTACGAGCAGTACTTC